This TCR beta chain was sequenced in a study of T cell responses to AZD1222 COVID-19 vaccine. Regarding the study as a whole: When two AZD1222 doses had been given, Spike-specific TCR breadth and depth rose. Researchers report vaccine-associated CD4 TCRs spanning spike, with dominance at 160-218 and 743-854.

TCRdb's table, derived via immunoSEQ multiplex PCR, lists solely in-frame clones and lacks some. Of over 45,000 clones in the sample, roughly 90% were seen once. The CDR3 totals 14 residues. Germline V gene data show CDR1 as SGHRS and CDR2 as YFSETQ. V lost 0 bases and J 1 base, leaving 7 bases between the germline ends. Only one count was recorded for this clone. Its antigen is still unknown. The chain uses TRBV5-1 and TRBJ2-5, with D perhaps given as TRBD1 or TRBD2 (5 bases each). The sample here was peripheral blood, taken on day 0 of AZD1222 vaccination. The TCR was taken from an adult in good health. The CDR3 sequence is CASSLGGVQETQYF. The CDR3 DNA reads TGCGCCAGCAGCTTGGGAGGGGTCCAAGAGACCCAGTACTTC. The whole variable domain, filled in from reference TRBV5-1 and TRBJ2-5, reads KAGVTQTPRYLIKTRGQQVTLSCSPISGHRSVSWYQQTPGQGLQFLFEYFSETQRNKGNFPGRFSGRQFSNSRSEMNVSTLELGDSALYLCASSLGGVQETQYFGPGTRLLVL.